This TCR beta chain was sequenced during a study of T cells in Graves' hyperthyroidism and ophthalmopathy. This clonotype came up many times. V lost 8 bases to trimming and J lost 5 bases; unmatched junction nucleotides: 7. The CDR3 length is 13 residues. Germline V gene lookup returns CDR1 MNHEY and CDR2 SMNVEV (reference sequence). TCR beta CDR3 regions were amplified from RNA transcripts. The HTBI primer set served for first-round RT-PCR of the TCR CDR3. TCRdb itself ran the multiplex PCR reads through MiXCR, one entry per CDR3 protein. In the table there are hundreds of thousands of distinct CDR3 sequences, over 12% of which are singletons.

The chain employs TRBV27 and TRBJ2-7, with 9 nucleotides matching TRBD1. This receptor was taken from a man aged 18 to 35 with Graves' ophthalmopathy. Sequencing used blood. The CDR3 nucleotides are TGTGCCAGCGGCCGGGACAGGGTCCACGAGCAGTACTTC. It encodes CASGRDRVHEQYF.